The next 3 T cell receptor beta chains were all read from a single sample in a study of blood T cell repertoires in COVID-19. Method: immunoSEQ multiplex PCR; TCRdb's copy keeps in-frame clones and lacks some. Here the sample spans fewer than 200,000 clones, about 88% being singletons. The sequenced sample was PBMCs or T cells enriched from blood (not recorded which). Source of these receptors: a woman under 30 who had recovered from COVID-19.

The rearrangement joins TRBV11-2 to TRBJ2-7; maybe TRBD1 (6 bases). This CDR3 spans 16 amino acids. Germline CDR1 reads SGHAT; CDR2 reads FQNNGV. V shed 4 bases and J shed 2 bases, with 18 bases lying between them. CDR3 residues: CASSSTGWGLTYEQYF. The CDR3, as DNA: TGTGCCAGCAGCTCAACGGGGTGGGGGCTAACCTACGAGCAGTACTTC.

V usage is TRBV25-1 and J usage is TRBJ2-1; TRBD2 matches 7 bases. Germline V gene sequence: CDR1 MGHDK, CDR2 SYGVNS. With 6 bases clipped from V and 1 base from J, the junction kept 6 bases outside the gene matches. The CDR3 is 15 residues long. CDR3 amino acids: CASRETSLSYNEQFF. CDR3 DNA sequence: TGTGCCAGCAGGGAGACTAGCCTTTCCTACAATGAGCAGTTCTTC. The variable domain in full, completed from reference TRBV25-1 and TRBJ2-1, reads EADIYQTPRYLVIGTGKKITLECSQTMGHDKMYWYQQDPGMELHLIHYSYGVNSTEKGDLSSESTVSRIRTEHFPLTLESARPSHTSQYLCASRETSLSYNEQFFGPGTRLTVL.

The rearrangement links TRBV7-3 to TRBJ2-2; 7 bases fit TRBD2. The CDR3 consists of 16 residues. Germline CDR1 reads SGHTA; CDR2 reads FQGTGA. The V and J ends lost 3 bases and 4 bases, in that order; junction bases with no gene match: 8. The CDR3 protein is CASSFTTSISTGELFF. The CDR3 nucleotides read TGTGCCAGCAGCTTCACGACTAGCATCTCCACCGGGGAGCTGTTTTTT. Together with reference TRBV7-3 and TRBJ2-2, the CDR3 gives the full variable domain: GAGVSQTPSNKVTEKGKYVELRCDPISGHTALYWYRQSLGQGPEFLIYFQGTGAADDSGLPNDRFFAVRPEGSVSTLKIQRTERGDSAVYLCASSFTTSISTGELFFGEGSRLTVL.